Described below is a single T cell receptor beta chain sequence and its context. These data belong to a study of blood T cell repertoires in COVID-19. About the research overall: Material from acute and convalescent COVID-19 was sourced from the United States, Italy and Spain. In each case, the material was cDNA or gDNA derived from T cells, B-cell-depleted T cells, or PBMCs.

In the authors' methods: The authors estimated nucleated cell counts from reference gene primer amplification. Profiling relied on immunoSEQ multiplex PCR, and the TCRdb table lists in-frame clones only, not all of them. The V and J calls and clone size come from that table; D and trimming were worked out from the DNA. The sample includes 70,000 or so clones, roughly 91% seen only once; the top ten take 9.5% to 13%. Trimming took 2 bases from V and 6 from J; bases not matched to a gene: 5. This CDR3 is 14 amino acids long. Germline V gene data show CDR1 as MNHEY and CDR2 as SVGEGT. Sequenced material: peripheral blood. This sequence was found in a woman between 18 and 30 years old with acute or convalescent COVID-19. This chain links TRBV6-2 or TRBV6-3 with TRBJ2-7; 9 nucleotides line up with TRBD2. In DNA form, the CDR3 reads TGTGCCAGCAGTTACAAAGCGGGAGGCTCCGAGCAGTACTTC. Protein product: CASSYKAGGSEQYF.